Reported below is one TCR beta chain. Its target is unknown. TCRdb recomputed calls from the reads with MiXCR, one row per CDR3 protein. Here the sample spans approximately 910,000 distinct CDR3 sequences, less than 35% being singletons. The data belong to a study of T cell repertoires in cytomegalovirus infection. Overall study context: It can be stated that public TCR beta signatures indicated CMV infection as well as a matching HLA type.

Deletions cut 3 bases from V and 6 bases from J, with 12 bases between. Looked up from germline, CDR1 is LGHNA and CDR2 is YNFKEQ. The CDR3 sequence is 14 residues long. Study-wide results and caveats: The cumulative frequency of public TCR beta families distinguished individuals who carried CMV together with the relevant HLA.

The source is a human donor in good health (CMV status not recorded). Some clones in this sample may be carry-over from other donors' samples. The sequencing here drew on cultured CD8+ T cells from PBMCs, taken from culture after CMV antigen stimulation. The gene calls are TRBV4-2 and TRBJ2-1, with D hard to call. The CDR3 loop is CASSQDVDPNEQFF. In DNA form, the CDR3 reads TGTGCCAGCAGCCAGGACGTCGATCCCAATGAGCAGTTCTTC.